Given below is one T cell receptor beta chain in context. Antigen unknown. With no exception, relapse followed autologous stem cell transplantation in all patients, and brentuximab vedotin exposure varied. The sample belongs to a study of PD-1 blockade in classical Hodgkin lymphoma. Findings of the study overall: Complete responders matched newly diagnosed patients in baseline diversity. It was reported that newly diagnosed patients had less baseline TCR diversity than healthy donors. At C4D1, TCR diversity had climbed significantly for CD4+ cells, though not for CD8+ cells.

Some clones are missing from TCRdb's copy, which holds only in-frame ones; the method was immunoSEQ multiplex PCR. This sample carries roughly 61,000 clones, 80% to 90% of them seen once, and the ten largest clones take around 16%. This CDR3 spans 15 amino acids. The V gene's germline CDR1 is LNHNV and CDR2 YYDKDF (reference sequence). V was clipped by 0 bases and J by 6 bases; unmatched bases: 4. The clonotype was recovered from a human donor with classical Hodgkin lymphoma. This chain joins TRBV15 and TRBJ1-5; TRBD1 matches at 8 bases. Sequencing was performed on peripheral blood mononuclear cells (PBMCs), taken at baseline. CDR3 residues: CATSRDSTGGQPQHF. The CDR3 region has the DNA TGTGCCACCAGCAGAGACAGCACAGGGGGTCAGCCCCAGCATTTT. Looking up the rest from reference TRBV15 and TRBJ1-5 gives the full variable domain: DAMVIQNPRYQVTQFGKPVTLSCSQTLNHNVMYWYQQKSSQAPKLLFHYYDKDFNNEADTPDNFQSRRPNTSFCFLDIRSPGLGDTAMYLCATSRDSTGGQPQHFGDGTRLSIL.